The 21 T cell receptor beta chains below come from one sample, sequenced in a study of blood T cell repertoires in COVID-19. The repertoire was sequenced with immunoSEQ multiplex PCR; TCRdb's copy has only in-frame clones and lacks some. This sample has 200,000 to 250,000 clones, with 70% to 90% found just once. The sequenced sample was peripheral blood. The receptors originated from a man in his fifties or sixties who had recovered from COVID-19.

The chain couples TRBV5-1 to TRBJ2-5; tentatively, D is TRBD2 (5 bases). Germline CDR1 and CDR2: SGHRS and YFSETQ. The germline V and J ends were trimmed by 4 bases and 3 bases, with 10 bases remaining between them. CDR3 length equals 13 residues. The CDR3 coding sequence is TGCGCCAGCAGCCCGGACTTGAAAGAGACCCAGTACTTC. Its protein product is CASSPDLKETQYF.

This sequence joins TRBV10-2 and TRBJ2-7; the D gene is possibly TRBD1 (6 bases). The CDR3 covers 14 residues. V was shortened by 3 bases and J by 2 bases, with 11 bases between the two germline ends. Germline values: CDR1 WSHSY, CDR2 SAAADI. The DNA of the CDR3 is TGCGCCAGCAGTGACAGGGGCCCTACCTACGAGCAGTACTTC. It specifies CASSDRGPTYEQYF.

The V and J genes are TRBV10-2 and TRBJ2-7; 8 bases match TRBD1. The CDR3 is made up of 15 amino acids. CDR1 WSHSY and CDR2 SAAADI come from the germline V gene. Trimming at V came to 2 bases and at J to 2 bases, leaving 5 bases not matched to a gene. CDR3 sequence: CASSEGPGGTYEQYF. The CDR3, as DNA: TGCGCCAGCAGTGAGGGGCCAGGGGGCACCTACGAGCAGTACTTC.

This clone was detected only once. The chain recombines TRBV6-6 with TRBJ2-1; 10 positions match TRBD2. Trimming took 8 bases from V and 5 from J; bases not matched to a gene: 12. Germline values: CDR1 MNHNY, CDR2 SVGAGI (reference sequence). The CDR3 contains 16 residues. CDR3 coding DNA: TGTGCCAGCCTCCTCCTGGAGACTAGCGGGCACAATGAGCAGTTCTTC. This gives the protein CASLLLETSGHNEQFF.

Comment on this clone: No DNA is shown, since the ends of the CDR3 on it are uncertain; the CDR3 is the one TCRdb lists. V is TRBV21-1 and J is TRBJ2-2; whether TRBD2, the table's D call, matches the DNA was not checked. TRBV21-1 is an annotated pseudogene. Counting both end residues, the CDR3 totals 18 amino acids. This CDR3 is CASSFQPTVAGGTGELFF.

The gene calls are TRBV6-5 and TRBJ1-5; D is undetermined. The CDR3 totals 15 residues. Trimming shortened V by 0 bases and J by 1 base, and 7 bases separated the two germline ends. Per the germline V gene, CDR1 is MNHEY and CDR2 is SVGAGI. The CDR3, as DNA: TGTGCCAGCAGTTACTCCCCCCTCAGCAATCAGCCCCAGCATTTT. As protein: CASSYSPLSNQPQHF.

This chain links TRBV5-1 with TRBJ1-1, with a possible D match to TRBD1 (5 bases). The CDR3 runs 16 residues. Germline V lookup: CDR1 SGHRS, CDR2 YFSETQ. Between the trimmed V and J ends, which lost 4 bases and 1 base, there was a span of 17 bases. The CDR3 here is CASSRGIWARNTEAFF. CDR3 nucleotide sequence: TGCGCCAGCAGCCGGGGGATTTGGGCGAGGAACACTGAAGCTTTCTTT.

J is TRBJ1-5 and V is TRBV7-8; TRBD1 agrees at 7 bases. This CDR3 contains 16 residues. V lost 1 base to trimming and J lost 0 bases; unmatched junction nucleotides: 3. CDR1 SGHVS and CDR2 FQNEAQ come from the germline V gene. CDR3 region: CASSLGTGGSNQPQHF. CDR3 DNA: TGTGCCAGCAGCTTAGGGACAGGAGGTAGCAATCAGCCCCAGCATTTT.

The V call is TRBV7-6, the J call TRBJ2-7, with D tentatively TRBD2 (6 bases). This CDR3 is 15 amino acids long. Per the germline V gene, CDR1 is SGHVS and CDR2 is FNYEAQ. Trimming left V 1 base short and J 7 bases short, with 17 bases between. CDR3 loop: CASSLEPPVGGEQYF. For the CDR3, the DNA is TGTGCCAGCAGCTTAGAGCCCCCGGTCGGAGGGGAGCAGTACTTC.

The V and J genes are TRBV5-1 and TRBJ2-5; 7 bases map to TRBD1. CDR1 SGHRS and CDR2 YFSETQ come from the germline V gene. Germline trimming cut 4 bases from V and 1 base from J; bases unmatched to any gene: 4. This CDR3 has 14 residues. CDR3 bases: TGCGCCAGCAGCCCAACAGGGGTCCAAGAGACCCAGTACTTC. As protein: CASSPTGVQETQYF.

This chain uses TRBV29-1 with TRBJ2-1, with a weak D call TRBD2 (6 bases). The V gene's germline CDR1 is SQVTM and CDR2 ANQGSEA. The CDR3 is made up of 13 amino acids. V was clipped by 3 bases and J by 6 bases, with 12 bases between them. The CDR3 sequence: CSVDRLGGNEQFF. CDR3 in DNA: TGCAGCGTTGATAGACTAGGAGGCAATGAGCAGTTCTTC.

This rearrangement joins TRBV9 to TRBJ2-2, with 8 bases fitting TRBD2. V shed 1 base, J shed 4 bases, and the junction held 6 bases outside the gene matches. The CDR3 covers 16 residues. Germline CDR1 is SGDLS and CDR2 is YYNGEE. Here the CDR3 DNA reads TGTGCCAGCAGCGTACTAGCGGGCCTGGGCACCGGGGAGCTGTTTTTT. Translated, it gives CASSVLAGLGTGELFF.

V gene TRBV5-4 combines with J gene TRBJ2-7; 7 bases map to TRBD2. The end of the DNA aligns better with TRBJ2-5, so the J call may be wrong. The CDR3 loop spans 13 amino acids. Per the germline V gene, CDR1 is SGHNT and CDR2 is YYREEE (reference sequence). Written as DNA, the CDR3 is TGTGCCAGCAGTCGCGGGAGTCATGAGACCCAGTACTTC. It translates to CASSRGSHETQYF.

CDR3 in amino acids: CSAAGWDEQYF. The DNA of the CDR3 is TGCAGTGCGGCGGGATGGGACGAGCAGTACTTC. The gene calls are TRBV20-1 and TRBJ2-7; weak D call: TRBD2 (6 bases). Looked up from germline, CDR1 is DFQATT and CDR2 is SNEGSKA (reference sequence). The CDR3 extends over 11 amino acids. V lost 6 bases to trimming and J lost 5 bases, with 11 bases between them.

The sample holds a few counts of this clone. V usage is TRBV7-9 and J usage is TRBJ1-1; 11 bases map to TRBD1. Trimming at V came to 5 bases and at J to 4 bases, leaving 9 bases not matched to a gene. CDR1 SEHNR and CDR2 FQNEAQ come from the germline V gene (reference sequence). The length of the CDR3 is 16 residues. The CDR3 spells CASSRGSGTGGTEAFF. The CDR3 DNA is TGTGCCAGCAGCAGGGGATCCGGGACAGGGGGCACTGAAGCTTTCTTT. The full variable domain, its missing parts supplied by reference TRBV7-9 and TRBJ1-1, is DTGVSQNPRHKITKRGQNVTFRCDPISEHNRLYWYRQTLGQGPEFLTYFQNEAQLEKSRLLSDRFSAERPKGSFSTLEIQRTEQGDSAMYLCASSRGSGTGGTEAFFGQGTRLTVV.

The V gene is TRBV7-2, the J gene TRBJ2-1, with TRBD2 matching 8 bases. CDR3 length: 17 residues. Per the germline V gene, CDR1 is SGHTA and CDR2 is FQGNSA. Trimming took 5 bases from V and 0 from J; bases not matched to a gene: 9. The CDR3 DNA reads TGTGCCAGCAGCCCCCGGGGGGGGACTTCCTCCTACAATGAGCAGTTCTTC. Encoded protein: CASSPRGGTSSYNEQFF. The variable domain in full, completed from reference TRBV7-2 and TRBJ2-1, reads GAGVSQSPSNKVTEKGKDVELRCDPISGHTALYWYRQSLGQGLEFLIYFQGNSAPDKSGLPSDRFSAERTGGSVSTLTIQRTQQEDSAVYLCASSPRGGTSSYNEQFFGPGTRLTVL.

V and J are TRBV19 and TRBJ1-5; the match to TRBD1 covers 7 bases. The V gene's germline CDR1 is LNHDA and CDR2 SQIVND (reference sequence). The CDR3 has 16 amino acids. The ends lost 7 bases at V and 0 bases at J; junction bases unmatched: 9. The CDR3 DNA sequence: TGTGCCAGTAAGGGGACAGCCGTTAATAGCAATCAGCCCCAGCATTTT. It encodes CASKGTAVNSNQPQHF.

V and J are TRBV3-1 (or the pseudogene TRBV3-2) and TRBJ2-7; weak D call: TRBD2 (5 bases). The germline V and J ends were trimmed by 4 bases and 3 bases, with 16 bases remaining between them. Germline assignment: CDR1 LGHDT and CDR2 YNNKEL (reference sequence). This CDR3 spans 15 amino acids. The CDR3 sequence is CASSRAWNGDYEQYF. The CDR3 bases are TGTGCCAGCAGCCGGGCATGGAACGGGGACTACGAGCAGTACTTC.

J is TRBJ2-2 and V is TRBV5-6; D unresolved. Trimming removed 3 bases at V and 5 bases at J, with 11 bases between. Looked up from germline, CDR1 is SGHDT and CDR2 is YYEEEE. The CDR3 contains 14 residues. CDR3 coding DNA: TGTGCCAGCAGCTACGGAACCGGGACCGGGGAGCTGTTTTTT. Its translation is CASSYGTGTGELFF.

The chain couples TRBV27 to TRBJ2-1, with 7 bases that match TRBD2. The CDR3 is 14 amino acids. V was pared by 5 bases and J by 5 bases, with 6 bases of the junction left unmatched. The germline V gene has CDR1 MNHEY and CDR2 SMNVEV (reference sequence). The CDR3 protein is CASSLRDYHNEQFF. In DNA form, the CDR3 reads TGTGCCAGCAGTCTTAGGGACTACCACAATGAGCAGTTCTTC.

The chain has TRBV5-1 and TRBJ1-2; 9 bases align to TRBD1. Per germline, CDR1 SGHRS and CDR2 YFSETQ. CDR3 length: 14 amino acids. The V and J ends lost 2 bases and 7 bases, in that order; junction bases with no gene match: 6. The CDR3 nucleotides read TGCGCCAGCAGCTTAGGACAGGGGAGGGCTGGCTACACCTTC. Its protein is CASSLGQGRAGYTF. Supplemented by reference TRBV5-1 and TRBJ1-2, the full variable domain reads KAGVTQTPRYLIKTRGQQVTLSCSPISGHRSVSWYQQTPGQGLQFLFEYFSETQRNKGNFPGRFSGRQFSNSRSEMNVSTLELGDSALYLCASSLGQGRAGYTFGSGTRLTVV.